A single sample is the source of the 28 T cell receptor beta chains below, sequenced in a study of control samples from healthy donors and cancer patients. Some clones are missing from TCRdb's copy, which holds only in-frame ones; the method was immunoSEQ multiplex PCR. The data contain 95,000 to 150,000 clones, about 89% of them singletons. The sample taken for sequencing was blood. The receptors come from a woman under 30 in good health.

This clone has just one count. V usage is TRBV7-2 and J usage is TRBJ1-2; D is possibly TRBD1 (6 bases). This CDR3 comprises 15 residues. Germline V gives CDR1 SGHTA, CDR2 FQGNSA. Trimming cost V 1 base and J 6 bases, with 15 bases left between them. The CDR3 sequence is CASSLVSGRGDGYTF. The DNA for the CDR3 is TGTGCCAGCAGCTTAGTTTCCGGCAGGGGAGATGGCTACACCTTC.

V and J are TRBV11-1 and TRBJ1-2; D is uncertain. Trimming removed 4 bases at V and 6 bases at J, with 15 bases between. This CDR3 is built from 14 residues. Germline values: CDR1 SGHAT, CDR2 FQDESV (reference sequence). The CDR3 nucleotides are TGTGCCAGCAGCTCTGGCACCCCCCTAGATGGCTACACCTTC. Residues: CASSSGTPLDGYTF. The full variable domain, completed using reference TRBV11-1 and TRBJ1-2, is EAEVAQSPRYKITEKSQAVAFWCDPISGHATLYWYRQILGQGPELLVQFQDESVVDDSQLPKDRFSAERLKGVDSTLKIQPAELGDSAMYLCASSSGTPLDGYTFGSGTRLTVV.

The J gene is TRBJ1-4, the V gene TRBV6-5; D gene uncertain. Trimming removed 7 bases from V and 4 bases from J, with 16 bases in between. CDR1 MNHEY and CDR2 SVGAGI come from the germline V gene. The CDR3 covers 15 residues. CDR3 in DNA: TGTGCCAGCAAATTCACCTTGGGTAGTAATGAAAAACTGTTTTTT. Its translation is CASKFTLGSNEKLFF.

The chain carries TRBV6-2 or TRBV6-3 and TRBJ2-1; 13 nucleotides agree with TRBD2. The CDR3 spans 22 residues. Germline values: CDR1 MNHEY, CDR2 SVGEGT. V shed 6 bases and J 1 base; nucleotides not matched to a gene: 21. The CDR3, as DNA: TGTGCCAGCAGCCCCCTAAAAATTCCGGGACTAGCGGGATCGCCGTCCTACAATGAGCAGTTCTTC. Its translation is CASSPLKIPGLAGSPSYNEQFF.

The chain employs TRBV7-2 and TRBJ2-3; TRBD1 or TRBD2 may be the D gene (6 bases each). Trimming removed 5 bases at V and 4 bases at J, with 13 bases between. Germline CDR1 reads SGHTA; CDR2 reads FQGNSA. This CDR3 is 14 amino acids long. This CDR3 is CASSPTRGADTQYF. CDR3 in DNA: TGTGCCAGCAGCCCTACAAGGGGGGCAGATACGCAGTATTTT.

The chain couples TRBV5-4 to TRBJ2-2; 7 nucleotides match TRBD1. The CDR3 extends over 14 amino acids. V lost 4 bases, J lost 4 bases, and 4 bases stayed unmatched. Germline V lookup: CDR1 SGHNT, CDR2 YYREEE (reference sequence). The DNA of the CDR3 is TGTGCCAGCAGCACCGCAGGGGGCACCGGGGAGCTGTTTTTT. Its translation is CASSTAGGTGELFF.

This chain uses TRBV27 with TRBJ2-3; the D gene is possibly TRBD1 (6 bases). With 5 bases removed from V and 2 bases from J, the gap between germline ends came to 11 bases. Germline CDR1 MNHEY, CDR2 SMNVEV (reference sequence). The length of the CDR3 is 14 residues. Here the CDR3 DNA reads TGTGCCAGCAGTCCAGGGGCCGTCACAGATACGCAGTATTTT. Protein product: CASSPGAVTDTQYF.

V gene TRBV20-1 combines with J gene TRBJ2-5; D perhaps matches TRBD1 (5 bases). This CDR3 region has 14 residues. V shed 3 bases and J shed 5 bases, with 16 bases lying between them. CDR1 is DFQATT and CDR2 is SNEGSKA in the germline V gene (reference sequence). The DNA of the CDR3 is TGCAGTGCTAGTTGGGGCGGTGTTCAGGAGACCCAGTACTTC. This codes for CSASWGGVQETQYF.

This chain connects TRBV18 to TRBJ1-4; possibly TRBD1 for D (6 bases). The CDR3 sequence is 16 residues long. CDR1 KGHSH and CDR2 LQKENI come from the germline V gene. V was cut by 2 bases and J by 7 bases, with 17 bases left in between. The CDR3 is CASSPGATGLGEKLFF. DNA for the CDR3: TGTGCCAGCTCACCAGGTGCGACAGGTCTAGGTGAAAAACTGTTTTTT.

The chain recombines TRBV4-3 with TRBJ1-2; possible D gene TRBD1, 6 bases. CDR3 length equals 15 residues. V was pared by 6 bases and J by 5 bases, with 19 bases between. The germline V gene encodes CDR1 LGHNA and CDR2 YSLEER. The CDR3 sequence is CASRDLGGRRYGYTF. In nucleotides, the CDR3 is TGCGCCAGCAGGGATCTGGGGGGGCGGAGATATGGCTACACCTTC.

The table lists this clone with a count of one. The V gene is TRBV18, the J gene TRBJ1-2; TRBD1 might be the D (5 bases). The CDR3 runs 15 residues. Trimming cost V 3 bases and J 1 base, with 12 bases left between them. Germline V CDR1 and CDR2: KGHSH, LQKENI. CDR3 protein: CASSPNPRGNYGYTF. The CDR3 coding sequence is TGTGCCAGCTCACCCAATCCGAGGGGTAACTATGGCTACACCTTC.

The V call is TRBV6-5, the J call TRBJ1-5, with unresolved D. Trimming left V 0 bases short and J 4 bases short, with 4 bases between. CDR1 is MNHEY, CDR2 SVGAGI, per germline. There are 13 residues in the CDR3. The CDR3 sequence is CASSYSSNQPQHF. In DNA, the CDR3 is TGTGCCAGCAGTTACTCATCAAATCAGCCCCAGCATTTT.

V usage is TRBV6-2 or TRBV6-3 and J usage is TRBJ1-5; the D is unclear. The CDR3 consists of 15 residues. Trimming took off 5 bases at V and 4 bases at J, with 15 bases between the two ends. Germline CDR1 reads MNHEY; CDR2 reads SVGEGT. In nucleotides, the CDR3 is TGTGCCAGCAGTACCGACATTGCCTTTAATCAGCCCCAGCATTTT. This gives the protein CASSTDIAFNQPQHF.

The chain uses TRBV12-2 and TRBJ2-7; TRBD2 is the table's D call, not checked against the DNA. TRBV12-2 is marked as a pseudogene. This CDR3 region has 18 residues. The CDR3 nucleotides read TGTGCAAGTCGCTTCCCCGCCCCTAGCGGGAGCCGTACCTACGAGCAGTACTTC. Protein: CASRFPAPSGSRTYEQYF.

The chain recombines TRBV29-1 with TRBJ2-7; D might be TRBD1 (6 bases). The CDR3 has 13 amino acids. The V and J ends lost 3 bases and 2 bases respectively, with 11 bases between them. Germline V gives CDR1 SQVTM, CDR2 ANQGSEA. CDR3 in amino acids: CSVEGRGTYEQYF. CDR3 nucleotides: TGCAGCGTTGAGGGCAGGGGCACCTACGAGCAGTACTTC.

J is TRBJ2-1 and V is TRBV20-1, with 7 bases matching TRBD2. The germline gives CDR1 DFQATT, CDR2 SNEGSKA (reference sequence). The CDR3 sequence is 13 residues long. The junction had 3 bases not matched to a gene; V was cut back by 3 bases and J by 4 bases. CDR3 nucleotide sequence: TGCAGTGCTAGTTGGGGGGGGTACAATGAGCAGTTCTTC. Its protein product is CSASWGGYNEQFF.

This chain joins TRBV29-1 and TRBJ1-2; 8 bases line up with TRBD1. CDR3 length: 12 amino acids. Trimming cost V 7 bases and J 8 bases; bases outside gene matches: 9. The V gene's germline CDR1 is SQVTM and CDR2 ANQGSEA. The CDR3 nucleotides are TGCAGCGCCCCGGACAGGGTTAACGGCTACACCTTC. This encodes CSAPDRVNGYTF.

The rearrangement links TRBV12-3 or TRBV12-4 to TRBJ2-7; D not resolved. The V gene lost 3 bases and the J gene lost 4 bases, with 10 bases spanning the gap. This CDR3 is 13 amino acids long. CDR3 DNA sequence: TGTGCCAGCAGTTTTTCCCAACAGTACGAGCAGTACTTC. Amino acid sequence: CASSFSQQYEQYF.

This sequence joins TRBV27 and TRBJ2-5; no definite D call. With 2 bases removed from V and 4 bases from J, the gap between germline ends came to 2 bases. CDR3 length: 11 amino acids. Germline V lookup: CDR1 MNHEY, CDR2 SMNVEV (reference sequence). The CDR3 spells CASSLLETQYF. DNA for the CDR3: TGTGCCAGCAGTTTACTAGAGACCCAGTACTTC.

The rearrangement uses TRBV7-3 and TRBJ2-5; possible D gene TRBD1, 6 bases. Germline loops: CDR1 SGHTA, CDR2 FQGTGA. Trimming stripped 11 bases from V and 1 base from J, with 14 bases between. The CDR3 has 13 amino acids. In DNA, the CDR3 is TGTGCCGGTACACAGGGACCCCAAGAGACCCAGTACTTC. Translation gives CAGTQGPQETQYF.

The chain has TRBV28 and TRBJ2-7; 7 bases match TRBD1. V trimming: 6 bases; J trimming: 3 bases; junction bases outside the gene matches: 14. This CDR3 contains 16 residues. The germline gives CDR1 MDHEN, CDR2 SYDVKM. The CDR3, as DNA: TGTGCCAGCAGGGTAACCAAGGGGGCTGGCCTCTACGAGCAGTACTTC. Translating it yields CASRVTKGAGLYEQYF.

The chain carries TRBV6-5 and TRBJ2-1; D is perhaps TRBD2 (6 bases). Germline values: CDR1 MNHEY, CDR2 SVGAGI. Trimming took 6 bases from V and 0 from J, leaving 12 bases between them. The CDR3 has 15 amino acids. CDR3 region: CASRKDGSSYNEQFF. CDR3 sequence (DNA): TGTGCCAGCAGAAAAGACGGGAGCTCCTACAATGAGCAGTTCTTC.

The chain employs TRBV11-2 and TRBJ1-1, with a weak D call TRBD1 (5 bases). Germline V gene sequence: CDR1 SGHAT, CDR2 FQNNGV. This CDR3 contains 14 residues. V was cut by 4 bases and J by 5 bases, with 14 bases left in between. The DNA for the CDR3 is TGTGCCAGCAGCTCTCGGGGGGGGTTGACTGAAGCTTTCTTT. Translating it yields CASSSRGGLTEAFF. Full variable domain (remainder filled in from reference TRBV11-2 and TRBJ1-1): EAGVAQSPRYKIIEKRQSVAFWCNPISGHATLYWYQQILGQGPKLLIQFQNNGVVDDSQLPKDRFSAERLKGVDSTLKIQPAKLEDSAVYLCASSSRGGLTEAFFGQGTRLTVV.

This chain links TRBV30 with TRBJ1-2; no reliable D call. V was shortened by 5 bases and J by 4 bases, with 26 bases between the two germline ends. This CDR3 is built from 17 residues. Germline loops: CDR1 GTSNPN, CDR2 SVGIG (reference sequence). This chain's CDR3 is CAWGGRTGSSDSYGYTF. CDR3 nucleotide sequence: TGTGCCTGGGGCGGGAGAACGGGATCTTCCGACTCCTATGGCTACACCTTC.

In DNA, the CDR3 is TGTGCCAGCAGCTTAGTAGTAGCGAGCTCCTACAATGAGCAGTTCTTC. This translates into CASSLVVASSYNEQFF. The chain is built from TRBV7-9 and TRBJ2-1; TRBD2 is a possible D gene (5 bases). CDR1 and CDR2 from the germline V gene are SEHNR and FQNEAQ (reference sequence). The CDR3 runs 16 residues. Between the trimmed V and J ends, which lost 1 base and 0 bases, there was a span of 10 bases.

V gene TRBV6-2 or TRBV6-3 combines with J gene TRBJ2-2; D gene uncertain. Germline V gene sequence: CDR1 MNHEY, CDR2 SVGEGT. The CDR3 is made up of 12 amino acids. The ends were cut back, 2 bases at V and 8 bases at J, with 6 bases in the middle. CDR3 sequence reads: CASSYDSGELFF. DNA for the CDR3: TGTGCCAGCAGTTACGACTCTGGGGAGCTGTTTTTT.

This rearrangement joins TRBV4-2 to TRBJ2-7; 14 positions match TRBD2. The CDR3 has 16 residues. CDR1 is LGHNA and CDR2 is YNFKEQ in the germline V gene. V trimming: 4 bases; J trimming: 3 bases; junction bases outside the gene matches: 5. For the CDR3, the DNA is TGTGCCAGCAGCCGACTAGCGGGAGGGTTACTCTACGAGCAGTACTTC. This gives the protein CASSRLAGGLLYEQYF.

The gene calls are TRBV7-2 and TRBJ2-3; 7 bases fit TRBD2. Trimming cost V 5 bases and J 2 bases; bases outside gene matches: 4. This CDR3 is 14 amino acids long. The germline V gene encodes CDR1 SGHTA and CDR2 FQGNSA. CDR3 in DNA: TGTGCCAGCAGCGGTCTAGCGGTCACAGATACGCAGTATTTT. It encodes CASSGLAVTDTQYF.